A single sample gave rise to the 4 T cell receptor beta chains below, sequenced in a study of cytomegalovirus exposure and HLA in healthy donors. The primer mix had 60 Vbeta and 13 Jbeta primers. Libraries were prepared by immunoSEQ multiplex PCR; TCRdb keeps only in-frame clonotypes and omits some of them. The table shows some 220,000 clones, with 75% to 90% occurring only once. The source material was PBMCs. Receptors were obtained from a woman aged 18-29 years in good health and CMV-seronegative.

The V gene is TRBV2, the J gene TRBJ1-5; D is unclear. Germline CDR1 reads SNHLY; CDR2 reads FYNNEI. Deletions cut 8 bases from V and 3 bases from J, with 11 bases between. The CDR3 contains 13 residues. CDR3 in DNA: TGTGCCAGCCATACAGAATTCAATCAGCCCCAGCATTTT. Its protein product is CASHTEFNQPQHF.

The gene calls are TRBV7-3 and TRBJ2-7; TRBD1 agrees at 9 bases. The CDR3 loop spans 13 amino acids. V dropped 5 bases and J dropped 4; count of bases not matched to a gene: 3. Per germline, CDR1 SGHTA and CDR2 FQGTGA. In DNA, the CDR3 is TGTGCCAGCAGCCGAGGGACAGGGTACGAGCAGTACTTC. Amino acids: CASSRGTGYEQYF.

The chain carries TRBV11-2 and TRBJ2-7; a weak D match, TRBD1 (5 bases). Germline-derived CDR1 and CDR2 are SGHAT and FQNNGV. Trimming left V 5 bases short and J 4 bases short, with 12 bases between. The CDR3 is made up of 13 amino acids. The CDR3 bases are TGTGCCAGCAGCCCCCAGGGTTGGTACGAGCAGTACTTC. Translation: CASSPQGWYEQYF.

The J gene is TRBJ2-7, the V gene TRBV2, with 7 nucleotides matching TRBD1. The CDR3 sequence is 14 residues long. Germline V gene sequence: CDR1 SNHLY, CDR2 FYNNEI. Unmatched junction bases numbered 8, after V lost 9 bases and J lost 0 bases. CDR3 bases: TGTGCCAGAGGACCGGGACAGAGCTCCTACGAGCAGTACTTC. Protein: CARGPGQSSYEQYF. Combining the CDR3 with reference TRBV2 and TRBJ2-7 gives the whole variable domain EPEVTQTPSHQVTQMGQEVILRCVPISNHLYFYWYRQILGQKVEFLVSFYNNEISEKSEIFDDQFSVERPDGSNFTLKIRSTKLEDSAMYFCARGPGQSSYEQYFGPGTRLTVT.